This is a list of T cell receptor beta chains from one sample in a study of T cell repertoires and HLA-DP antigens. No antigen is known for these receptors. The data were produced by immunoSEQ multiplex PCR, yet TCRdb's version contains in-frame clones alone and is incomplete. The sample contains roughly 110,000 clones, about 92% of which appear only once. The specimen sequenced was CD4+ T cells from PBMCs. Receptor source: a woman aged 18-35 years in good health and CMV-seronegative. Both conserved end residues are part of each CDR3. The order of the fields is J gene, CDR3 length, V gene, D gene, CDR3 protein. A D gene is named only where the DNA matches it firmly.

TRBJ1-2 13 TRBV18 TRBD1 CASSPRQGDGYTF
TRBJ2-1 15 TRBV7-2 TRBD1 CASSKDRGVYNEQFF
TRBJ1-2 20 TRBV5-1 NA CASSLGGFVKDVRNSYGYTF
TRBJ2-1 13 TRBV5-4 NA CASSLAVELEQFF
TRBJ1-5 14 TRBV19 NA CASSVSGSNQPQHF
TRBJ2-5 15 TRBV2 TRBD2 CASRVRAGGQETQYF
TRBJ2-6 17 TRBV28 NA CASSLSGAITGANVLTF
TRBJ2-2 15 TRBV28 NA CASSLFAGRPGELFF
TRBJ1-2 15 TRBV19 NA CASSIDRSGQRGYTF
TRBJ2-5 16 TRBV4-2 TRBD2 CASSRRLAGNQETQYF
TRBJ1-2 14 TRBV7-8 NA CASSLGGWGAGYTF
TRBJ1-6 16 TRBV7-8 NA CASSSLDRRFNSPLHF
TRBJ1-2 13 TRBV5-8 NA CASSLTAGYGYTF
TRBJ1-6 14 TRBV15 NA CATSRDGTNSPLHF
TRBJ2-3 17 TRBV25-1 TRBD2 CASTKLAGVRFTDTQYF
TRBJ2-1 12 TRBV6-6 NA CASSYSNNEQFF